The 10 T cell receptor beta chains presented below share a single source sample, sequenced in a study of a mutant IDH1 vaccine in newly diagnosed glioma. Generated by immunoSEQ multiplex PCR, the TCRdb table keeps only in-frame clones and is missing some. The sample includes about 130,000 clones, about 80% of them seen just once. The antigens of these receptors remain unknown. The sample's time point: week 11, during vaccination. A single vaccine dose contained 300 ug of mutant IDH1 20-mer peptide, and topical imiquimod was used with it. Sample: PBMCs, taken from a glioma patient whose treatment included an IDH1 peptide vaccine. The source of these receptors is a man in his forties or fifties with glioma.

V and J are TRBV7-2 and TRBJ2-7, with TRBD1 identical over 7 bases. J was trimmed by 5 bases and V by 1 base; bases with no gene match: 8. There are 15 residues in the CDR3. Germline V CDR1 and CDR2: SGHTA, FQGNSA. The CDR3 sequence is CASSLVRGRSNEQYF. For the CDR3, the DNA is TGTGCCAGCAGCTTAGTAAGGGGGCGGTCGAACGAGCAGTACTTC.

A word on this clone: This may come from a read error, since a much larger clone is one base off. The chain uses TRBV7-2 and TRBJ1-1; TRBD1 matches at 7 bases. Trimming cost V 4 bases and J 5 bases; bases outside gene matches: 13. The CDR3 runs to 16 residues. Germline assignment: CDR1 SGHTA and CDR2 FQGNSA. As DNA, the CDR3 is TGTGCCAGCAGCTCTACCTCACAGGGGCTGGGAACTGAAGCTTTCTTT. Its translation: CASSSTSQGLGTEAFF.

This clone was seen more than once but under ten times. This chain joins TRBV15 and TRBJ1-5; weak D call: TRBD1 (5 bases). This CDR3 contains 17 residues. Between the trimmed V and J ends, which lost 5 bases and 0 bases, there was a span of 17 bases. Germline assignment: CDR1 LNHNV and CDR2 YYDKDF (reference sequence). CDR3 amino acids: CATSGFGTLYSNQPQHF. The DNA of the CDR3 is TGTGCCACCAGCGGATTCGGGACCCTTTATAGCAATCAGCCCCAGCATTTT.

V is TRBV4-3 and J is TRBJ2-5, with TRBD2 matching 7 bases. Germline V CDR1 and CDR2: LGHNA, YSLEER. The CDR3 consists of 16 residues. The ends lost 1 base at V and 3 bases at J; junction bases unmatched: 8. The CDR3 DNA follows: TGCGCCAGCAGCCAAGGGGAGGGGCCCTGGAAAGAGACCCAGTACTTC. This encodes CASSQGEGPWKETQYF.

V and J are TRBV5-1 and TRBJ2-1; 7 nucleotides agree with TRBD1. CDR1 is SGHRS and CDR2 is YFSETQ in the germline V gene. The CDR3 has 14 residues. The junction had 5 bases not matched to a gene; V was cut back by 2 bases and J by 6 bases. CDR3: CASSLWTGVNEQFF. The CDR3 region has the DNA TGCGCCAGCAGCTTATGGACAGGAGTCAATGAGCAGTTCTTC.

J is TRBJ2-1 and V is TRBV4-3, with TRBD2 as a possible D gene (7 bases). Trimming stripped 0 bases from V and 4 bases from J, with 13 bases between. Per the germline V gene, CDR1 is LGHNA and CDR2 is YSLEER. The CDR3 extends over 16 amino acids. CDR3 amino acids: CASSQEGGESYNEQFF. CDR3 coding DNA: TGCGCCAGCAGCCAAGAAGGGGGGGAATCGTACAATGAGCAGTTCTTC.

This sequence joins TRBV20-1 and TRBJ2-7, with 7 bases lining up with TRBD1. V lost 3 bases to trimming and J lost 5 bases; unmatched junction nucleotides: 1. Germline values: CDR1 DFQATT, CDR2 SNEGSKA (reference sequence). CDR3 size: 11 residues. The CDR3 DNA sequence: TGCAGTGCTAGGGGGACAGACGAGCAGTACTTC. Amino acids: CSARGTDEQYF.

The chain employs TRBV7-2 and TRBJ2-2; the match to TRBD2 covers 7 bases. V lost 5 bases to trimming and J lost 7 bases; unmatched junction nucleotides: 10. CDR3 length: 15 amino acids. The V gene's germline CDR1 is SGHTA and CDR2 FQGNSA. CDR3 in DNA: TGTGCCAGCAGCCGAACGGGGGGAGCGGGCGGGGAGCTGTTTTTT. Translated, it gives CASSRTGGAGGELFF.

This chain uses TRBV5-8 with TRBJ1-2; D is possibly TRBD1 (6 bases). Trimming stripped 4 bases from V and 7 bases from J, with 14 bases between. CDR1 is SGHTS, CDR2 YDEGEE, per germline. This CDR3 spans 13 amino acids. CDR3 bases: TGTGCCAGCAGCCTACAGGGAGTCTTTGGCTACACCTTC. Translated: CASSLQGVFGYTF.

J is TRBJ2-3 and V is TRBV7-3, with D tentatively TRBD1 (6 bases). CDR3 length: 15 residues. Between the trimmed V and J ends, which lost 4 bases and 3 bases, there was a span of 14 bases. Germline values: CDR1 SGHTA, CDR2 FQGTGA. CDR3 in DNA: TGTGCCAGCAGCTCTCTTGGACAGATGACAGATACGCAGTATTTT. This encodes CASSSLGQMTDTQYF.